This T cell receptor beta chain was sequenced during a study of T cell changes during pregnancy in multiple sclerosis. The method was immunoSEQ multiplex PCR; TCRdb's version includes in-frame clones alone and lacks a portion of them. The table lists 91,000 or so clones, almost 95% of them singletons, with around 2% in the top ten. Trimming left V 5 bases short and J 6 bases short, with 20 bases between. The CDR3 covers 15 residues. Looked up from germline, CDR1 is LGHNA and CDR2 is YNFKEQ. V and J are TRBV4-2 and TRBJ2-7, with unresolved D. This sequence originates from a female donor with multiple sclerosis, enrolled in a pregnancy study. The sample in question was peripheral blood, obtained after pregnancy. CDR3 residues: CASSSASGLASEQYF. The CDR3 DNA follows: TGTGCCAGCAGCTCGGCGTCGGGTCTTGCTTCCGAGCAGTACTTC.